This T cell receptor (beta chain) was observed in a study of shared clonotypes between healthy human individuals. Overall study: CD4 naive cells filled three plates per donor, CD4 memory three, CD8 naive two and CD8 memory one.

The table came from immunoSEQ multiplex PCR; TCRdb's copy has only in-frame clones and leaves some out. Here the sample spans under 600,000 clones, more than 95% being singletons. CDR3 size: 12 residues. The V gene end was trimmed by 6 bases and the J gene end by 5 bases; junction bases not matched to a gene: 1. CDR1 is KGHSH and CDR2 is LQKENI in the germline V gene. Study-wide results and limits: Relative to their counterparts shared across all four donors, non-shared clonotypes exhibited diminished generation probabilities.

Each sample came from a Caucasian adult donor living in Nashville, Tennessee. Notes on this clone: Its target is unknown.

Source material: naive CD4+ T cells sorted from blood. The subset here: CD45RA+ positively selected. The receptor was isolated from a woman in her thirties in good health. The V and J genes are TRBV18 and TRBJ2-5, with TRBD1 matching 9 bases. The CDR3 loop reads CASSDRGETQYF. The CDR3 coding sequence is TGTGCCAGCTCGGACAGGGGTGAGACCCAGTACTTC.